This T cell receptor (beta chain) comes out of a study of beta chain features in type 1 diabetes. As for the study in general: Similarity in age, gender and cell yields was seen between patients and healthy donors. Examination covered around 100 million sorted cells spanning all samples. Study-level points and caveats: In comparison with healthy donors, patients had naive, central memory and Treg TCRB repertoires that appeared more similar. Shorter TCRB CDR3s, moderately but significantly so, were found in Type 1 diabetes patients in all four CD4+ subsets. Patients with type 1 diabetes carried fewer insertions and had more deletions at their VDJ junctions.

As every portion of the isolated RNA was reverse transcribed, the sequencing read expressed TCRB transcripts. Generated by immunoSEQ multiplex PCR, the TCRdb table keeps only in-frame clones and is missing some. The sample has around 710,000 clones, approximately 13% seen once. For this clone: Antigen: not known.

Germline trimming cut 5 bases from V and 1 base from J; bases unmatched to any gene: 10. The germline CDR1 and CDR2 sequences are MGHDK and SYGVNS. CDR3 length: 17 amino acids. The receptor comes from a man aged 25 to 45 with type 1 diabetes. Source material: naive CD4+ T cells from blood. V and J are TRBV25-1 and TRBJ1-5, with 8 bases lining up with TRBD1. The CDR3 reads CASSQATGVGSNQPQHF. DNA for the CDR3: TGTGCCAGCAGTCAAGCGACAGGGGTGGGGAGCAATCAGCCCCAGCATTTT.